Reported below is one T cell receptor (beta chain). This clonotype turned up a few times. The specificity of this receptor is unknown. No quality values exist for individual bases; no much larger clone is one base distant. The sample originates from a study of T-cell memory formation after mild COVID-19 (dated by TCRdb to the early 2020s). For the study in its entirety: Most TCR sequence clusters were specific to one of the two donors. Longitudinal TCRalpha and TCRbeta repertoire sequencing tracked T-cell clones expanding and contracting after mild COVID-19 in two donors. Two young, previously healthy adult volunteers made up the cohort, one male and one female.

TCRdb lists the instrument as Illumina NovaSeq 6000. Using 5'RACE with constant-segment primers, TCRalpha and TCRbeta cDNA libraries were constructed, with sample barcodes and unique molecular identifiers added in the process. RNA was extracted from every sample with Trizol reagent. Amplification of the libraries took two PCR steps, and the second step added a second sample barcode plus Illumina TruSeq adapters. Sequencing of the libraries was done on an Illumina NovaSeq, producing 2 x 150 bp paired-end reads. The published analysis was carried out like this. With migec v1.2.7, reads were demultiplexed and then collapsed into UMI-guided consensus sequences. Using mixcr v2.1.11, UMI consensuses were aligned to TRA and TRB V and J templates and then assembled into clonotypes. Clonotypes were classified as expanded or contracted when called significant by both edgeR and NoisET, with noise models trained on biological replicates. For edgeR calls, the thresholds were a false discovery rate-adjusted p below 0.01 and a log2 fold-change of 1. PCA with hierarchical clustering of max-normalized trajectories of the 1000 most abundant clonotypes was used as exploratory dynamics analysis. Separately sequenced CD4+ and CD8+ repertoires were used to assign a CD4 or CD8 phenotype to each responding clone. TCRdb reran the public reads through fastp at Q25 and MiXCR, keeping productive beta chains. Each record represents a unique CDR3 protein, reported with the most common genes and DNA among its rows. The V and J calls were not made by the authors but by TCRdb's processing. Across this sample there are hundreds of thousands of distinct CDR3 sequences, with about 15% seen only once. Roughly 21% of the sample is in the top ten clones.

Trimming costs V 2 bases and J 5 bases, and their ends lie 18 bases apart. The germline V gene (reference sequence) specifies DFQATT as CDR1 and SNEGSKA as CDR2. CDR3 length: 15 amino acids, cysteine to phenylalanine. Kept here is only the CDR3 DNA, which spans 45 bases and is read in frame from base 1. The research as a whole found: SARS-CoV-2 specificity was not confirmed for the second-wave clones peaking on day 37. Contracting CD4+ clones appeared mostly in the CM and EM memory subsets, whereas CD8+ clones were enriched in EMRA. From day 15 to 85, contracting clones showed balanced CD4/CD8 phenotypes, whereas a second wave of clones that expanded from day 15 to 37 leaned towards CD4+. Only a couple of mild cases were covered in the study, and larger cohorts including severe cases with pre-infection samples were considered necessary. Some responding clones were detected in pre-infection memory, suggesting pre-existing cross-reactive memory T cells joined the SARS-CoV-2 response.

Ficoll-Paque density gradient centrifugation was the method used to isolate PBMCs. Sequencing was done on a sample of PBMCs or a T cell subset sorted from them (not recorded which). Recombination linked TRBV20-1 to TRBJ2-5; D gene: possibly TRBD2, on 5 matching bases. The clonotype was recovered from a man aged 18 to 30 who had mild COVID-19 (a few samples of this study predate the infection). The sample titles of this study are shuffled in the database, so cell type and time point are left out; the donor was told from shared clones. Here is the DNA: TGCAGTGCTAGAACCGGGCCCGGAGGATCGGAGACCCAGTACTTC. Its translation reads: CSARTGPGGSETQYF.